Presented here are 5 T cell receptor beta chains from one specimen sequenced in a study of shared clonotypes between healthy human individuals (dated by TCRdb to 2020 to 2022). Library preparation was by the immunoSEQ multiplex PCR assay. TCRdb holds this immuneACCESS table with in-frame rearrangements only. Some clones are missing; in checked studies, unresolved V genes explain under half, and the rest has no known cause. This sample lists approximately 240,000 clones; 50% to 80% were detected once. The top ten clonotypes cover over 8.5% of the sample. Sequencing input: memory CD4+ T cells sorted from blood. The cell subset or site label corresponds to: CD45RA-negative fraction. Receptors originate from a man younger than 45 in good health.

The CDR3 nucleotides are TGTGCCAGCAGTCGTAGCGGGGGAGCCTACGAGCAGTACTTC. Translating gives CASSRSGGAYEQYF. The chain uses TRBV27 and TRBJ2-7; 9 bases match TRBD2. The trim removed 5 bases at V and 2 bases at J, leaving 4 bases unmatched. CDR1 is MNHEY and CDR2 is SMNVEV in the germline V gene (reference sequence). The CDR3 extends over 14 amino acids.

J is TRBJ2-4 and V is TRBV6-1; weak D call: TRBD1 (5 bases). This CDR3 is 17 amino acids long. V dropped 1 base and J dropped 2 bases, with 15 bases sitting between them. Germline assignment: CDR1 MNHNS and CDR2 SASEGT. The CDR3 region has the DNA TGTGCCAGCAGTGAAGTCTTGGTAGGGGTTCCCAAAAACATTCAGTACTTC. Amino acid sequence: CASSEVLVGVPKNIQYF.

The chain links TRBV20-1 to TRBJ2-5; no clear D. In germline, CDR1 is DFQATT, CDR2 SNEGSKA (reference sequence). This CDR3 spans 11 amino acids. Trimming left V 3 bases short and J 5 bases short, with 7 bases between. CDR3 coding DNA: TGCAGTGCTAGTGAGGTTGAGACCCAGTACTTC. It codes for CSASEVETQYF.

This clone was recorded only once. The chain joins TRBV18 to TRBJ2-4; D might be TRBD1 or TRBD2, each matching 6 bases. The CDR3 loop spans 17 amino acids. Germline V gives CDR1 KGHSH, CDR2 LQKENI. Trimming removed 0 bases from V and 5 bases from J, with 17 bases in between. The CDR3 DNA is TGTGCCAGCTCACCACCGCGGGCTAGCGAGGGGGAAAACATTCAGTACTTC. Translation: CASSPPRASEGENIQYF.

This clone came up a few times. The J gene is TRBJ2-2, the V gene TRBV6-6; D assignment may be TRBD1 or TRBD2 (5 bases each). V gave up 5 bases and J gave up 5 bases, with 9 bases separating them. This CDR3 has 13 residues. Germline CDR1 reads MNHNY; CDR2 reads SVGAGI (reference sequence). CDR3 in amino acids: CASSGTGTGELFF. The CDR3 DNA reads as TGTGCCAGCAGTGGGACGGGGACCGGGGAGCTGTTTTTT.